The 10 T cell receptor beta chains listed next were all sequenced from one sample in a study of regulatory T cells in long-lasting Graves disease. Time point indicated: persistent/refractory GD, antithyroid drugs over 5 years with positive TRAb. There was RNA extracted from PBMCs, and the TCR library was made from it. The TCR beta library used iRepertoire HTBI primers with Arm-PCR amplification of CDR3. TCRdb reanalysed the multiplex PCR reads using MiXCR and keeps one entry per CDR3 protein. The repertoire consists of 450,000 or so distinct CDR3 sequences, with less than 25% occurring once and the leading ten covering 7% to 10%. Specimen: peripheral blood mononuclear cells (PBMCs), collected when the disease was refractory, from a patient treated with antithyroid drugs. Receptors were obtained from a female donor with Graves disease.

In regard to this clonotype: Its ends do not fully match the called genes, so a read error is possible. V usage is TRBV27 and J usage is TRBJ1-2; a weak D match, TRBD1 (5 bases). CDR3 length: 13 amino acids. CDR1 is MNHEY, CDR2 SMNVEV, per germline (reference sequence). DNA of the CDR3: TGCGCCAGCAGTTTGGGAGGGGTGGACGGCTACACCTTC. It encodes CASSLGGVDGYTF.

At least ten counts were recorded for this clonotype. V is TRBV20-1 and J is TRBJ2-7; tentative D call: TRBD2 (6 bases). The germline gives CDR1 DFQATT, CDR2 SNEGSKA (reference sequence). V lost 1 base and J lost 0, with 10 bases in between. The CDR3 totals 14 residues. The CDR3 DNA is TGCAGTGCTAGAGGACCGACTAGCTCCTACGAGCAGTACTTC. It encodes CSARGPTSSYEQYF.

This clonotype has just a few counts. This chain's CDR3 is CASNPSGRIIYEQYF. CDR3 sequence (DNA): TGTGCCAGCAATCCGAGCGGGAGGATAATCTACGAGCAGTACTTC. This sequence joins TRBV6-1 and TRBJ2-7; 9 bases are shared with TRBD2. This CDR3 is built from 15 residues. Germline V CDR1 and CDR2: MNHNS, SASEGT. V lost 7 bases to trimming and J lost 3 bases; unmatched junction nucleotides: 10.

Details on this clonotype: A read error may explain this, as a much larger clone is one base away. This sequence joins TRBV7-8 and TRBJ2-5; TRBD1 aligns across 7 bases. Per germline, CDR1 SGHVS and CDR2 FQNEAQ. This CDR3 has 13 residues. The CDR3 region has the DNA TGTGCCAACAGCCCCGGGACAGCGGAGACCCAGTACTTC. This codes for CANSPGTAETQYF.

The chain joins TRBV5-4 to TRBJ2-7, with D possibly matching TRBD1 (5 bases). The CDR3 sequence is 15 residues long. Trimming shortened V by 0 bases and J by 7 bases, and 17 bases separated the two germline ends. CDR1 is SGHNT and CDR2 is YYREEE in the germline V gene (reference sequence). The CDR3, as DNA: TGTGCCAGCAGCTTGGAGTTTGCAGGGCCGGGTGAGCAGTACTTC. Its protein is CASSLEFAGPGEQYF. Variable domain in full (rest from reference TRBV5-4 and TRBJ2-7): ETGVTQSPTHLIKTRGQQVTLRCSSQSGHNTVSWYQQALGQGPQFIFQYYREEENGRGNFPPRFSGLQFPNYSSELNVNALELDDSALYLCASSLEFAGPGEQYFGPGTRLTVT.

This clonotype was seen many times. This rearrangement joins TRBV27 to TRBJ1-1; 8 bases agree with TRBD1. CDR3 length: 12 residues. V lost 5 bases and J lost 10; bases outside the gene matches: 6. The germline V gene encodes CDR1 MNHEY and CDR2 SMNVEV (reference sequence). The CDR3 nucleotides read TGTGCCAGCAGTCTTCCCAGGGGGCGAGCTTTCTTT. It encodes CASSLPRGRAFF.

In its sample, this clonotype was seen a few times. The chain links TRBV5-1 to TRBJ2-2; D call uncertain. V gave up 2 bases and J gave up 4 bases, with 15 bases separating them. CDR1 SGHRS and CDR2 YFSETQ come from the germline V gene. The CDR3 length is 16 residues. The CDR3 region is CASSFQTGFSTGELFF. The CDR3 DNA sequence: TGCGCCAGCAGCTTCCAGACGGGTTTTAGCACCGGGGAGCTGTTTTTT.

The chain is built from TRBV27 and TRBJ1-4; 7 nucleotides match TRBD1. The CDR3 covers 13 residues. V shed 7 bases and J 8 bases; nucleotides not matched to a gene: 7. The germline CDR1 and CDR2 sequences are MNHEY and SMNVEV (reference sequence). The CDR3 DNA reads TGTGCCAGCAAGGGAACAGGGGAGGAAAAACTGTTTTTT. It specifies CASKGTGEEKLFF.

The sample holds a few counts of this clonotype. V gene TRBV6-1 combines with J gene TRBJ2-7; TRBD2 aligns across 15 bases. Germline-derived CDR1 and CDR2 are MNHNS and SASEGT. Germline trimming cut 3 bases from V and 4 bases from J; bases unmatched to any gene: 13. The CDR3 extends over 19 amino acids. CDR3 DNA: TGTGCCAGCAGTGAGATCTCCCCGGGGACTAGCGGGAGGAGTTACGAGCAGTACTTC. Translating it yields CASSEISPGTSGRSYEQYF.

This clonotype has only a few counts. The chain is built from TRBV9 and TRBJ2-5, with a tentative D call TRBD1 (6 bases). Per germline, CDR1 SGDLS and CDR2 YYNGEE. The CDR3 extends over 13 amino acids. The V end was cut by 6 bases, the J end by 0 bases, with 9 bases between. The CDR3 loop reads CASNRQDQETQYF. The CDR3 DNA reads as TGTGCCAGCAACCGACAGGACCAAGAGACCCAGTACTTC.